Shown below are 18 T cell receptor beta chains from a single sample sequenced in a study of blood T cell repertoires in COVID-19 (dated by TCRdb to 2020 to 2022). The receptor library was made with the immunoSEQ multiplex PCR assay. The table comes from immuneACCESS by way of TCRdb, which keeps in-frame sequences with V and J called. Part of the clones is missing from these tables; in studies checked, under half for an unresolved V gene and the rest for unknown reasons. This sample lists roughly 100,000 clones; approximately 84% were detected once. More than 9% of the sample lies in the top ten. What was sequenced was peripheral blood. The receptors originated from a man between 65 and 80 years old with acute or convalescent COVID-19.

The genes are TRBV19 and TRBJ1-5; 9 bases fit TRBD1. With 5 bases clipped from V and 2 bases from J, the junction kept 1 base outside the gene matches. CDR1 is LNHDA, CDR2 SQIVND, per germline (reference sequence). This CDR3 has 14 amino acids. The CDR3 nucleotides read TGTGCCAGTAGTCGGACAGGGGGCAATCAGCCCCAGCATTTT. Amino acids: CASSRTGGNQPQHF. Filled out from reference TRBV19 and TRBJ1-5, the complete variable domain reads DGGITQSPKYLFRKEGQNVTLSCEQNLNHDAMYWYRQDPGQGLRLIYYSQIVNDFQKGDIAEGYSVSREKKESFPLTVTSAQKNPTAFYLCASSRTGGNQPQHFGDGTRLSIL.

The CDR3 DNA reads TGTGCCAGCAGCTTAGGGACTAGCGGGAGGACAGAGACCCAGTACTTC. As protein: CASSLGTSGRTETQYF. V usage is TRBV11-2 and J usage is TRBJ2-5; 14 bases agree with TRBD2. Germline loops: CDR1 SGHAT, CDR2 FQNNGV. This CDR3 region has 16 residues. V lost 1 base, J lost 4 bases, and 2 bases stayed unmatched.

This rearrangement joins TRBV9 to TRBJ1-1; 7 bases are shared with TRBD1. This CDR3 region has 15 residues. Germline V gives CDR1 SGDLS, CDR2 YYNGEE. After removal of 2 bases from V and 1 base from J, the junction contained 5 bases not matched to a gene. Written as DNA, the CDR3 is TGTGCCAGCAGCGTTTGGGACAGAAAGAACACTGAAGCTTTCTTT. Its protein product is CASSVWDRKNTEAFF. The full variable domain, rest sourced from reference TRBV9 and TRBJ1-1, is DSGVTQTPKHLITATGQRVTLRCSPRSGDLSVYWYQQSLDQGLQFLIQYYNGEERAKGNILERFSAQQFPDLHSELNLSSLELGDSALYFCASSVWDRKNTEAFFGQGTRLTVV.

CDR3 residues: CASSLDRLAGELYF. CDR3 nucleotides: TGTGCCAGCAGCTTAGATCGGCTAGCGGGGGAGCTTTACTTC. The chain links TRBV11-2 to TRBJ2-4; 10 bases line up with TRBD2. Germline V lookup: CDR1 SGHAT, CDR2 FQNNGV. The CDR3 extends over 14 amino acids. With V trimmed by 0 bases and J by 16 bases, 9 bases remained unmatched.

This clone showed up just once. This chain joins TRBV6-1 and TRBJ1-1; D is undetermined. Trimming pared 2 bases from V and 1 base from J, leaving 8 bases between. CDR3 size: 14 residues. Germline loops: CDR1 MNHNS, CDR2 SASEGT. CDR3 nucleotides: TGTGCCAGCAGTGAAAGCGGGAAGAACACTGAAGCTTTCTTT. Translated, it gives CASSESGKNTEAFF.

J is TRBJ1-5 and V is TRBV5-4; D might be TRBD1 (6 bases). The germline V gene has CDR1 SGHNT and CDR2 YYREEE (reference sequence). V gave up 2 bases and J gave up 1 base, with 10 bases separating them. The CDR3 has 15 residues. The CDR3 loop is CASSFGGRSNQPQHF. CDR3 nucleotide sequence: TGTGCCAGCAGCTTCGGGGGGCGAAGCAATCAGCCCCAGCATTTT.

This chain connects TRBV19 to TRBJ1-5, with D tentatively TRBD1 (6 bases). Germline-derived CDR1 and CDR2 are LNHDA and SQIVND (reference sequence). This CDR3 contains 14 residues. The V gene lost 6 bases and the J gene lost 4 bases, with 13 bases spanning the gap. The CDR3 region is CASRGTPRNQPQHF. In nucleotides, the CDR3 is TGTGCCAGTAGGGGGACACCGAGGAATCAGCCCCAGCATTTT.

The chain links TRBV7-2 to TRBJ1-3; 7 bases are a match to TRBD1. J gave up 0 bases and V 0 bases, and 5 bases lay outside the gene matches. The CDR3 totals 17 residues. From germline, CDR1 is SGHTA and CDR2 FQGNSA. The CDR3 DNA follows: TGTGCCAGCAGCTTAGCTCCAGCAGGGGGCTCTGGAAACACCATATATTTT. It is translated as CASSLAPAGGSGNTIYF.

The CDR3: CASSPASNRGSEQFF. DNA for the CDR3: TGTGCCAGCAGCCCCGCCTCCAACAGGGGAAGTGAGCAGTTCTTC. The rearrangement joins TRBV11-1 to TRBJ2-1; 7 nucleotides align to TRBD1. The trim removed 5 bases at V and 9 bases at J, leaving 13 bases unmatched. The CDR3 sequence is 15 residues long. Germline-derived CDR1 and CDR2 are SGHAT and FQDESV (reference sequence).

The chain employs TRBV24-1 and TRBJ2-4, with 8 nucleotides matching TRBD2. The junction had 12 bases not matched to a gene; V was cut back by 6 bases and J by 9 bases. CDR3 length equals 15 residues. Germline-derived CDR1 and CDR2 are KGHDR and SFDVKD. In DNA form, the CDR3 reads TGTGCCACCAGTTCGTCGGGACTAGGTTTAGGCATTCAGTACTTC. Translation: CATSSSGLGLGIQYF.

The rearrangement joins TRBV9 to TRBJ1-2, with a possible D match to TRBD1 (5 bases). V lost 0 bases, J lost 4 bases, and 13 bases lay in between. The CDR3 is made up of 15 amino acids. Germline V lookup: CDR1 SGDLS, CDR2 YYNGEE. The CDR3 region has the DNA TGTGCCAGCAGCGTAGTCCCGGGGGGGAGCTATGGCTACACCTTC. This encodes CASSVVPGGSYGYTF.

This clone was seen a few times. The V gene is TRBV28, the J gene TRBJ1-1; D unresolved. The germline V gene has CDR1 MDHEN and CDR2 SYDVKM. The CDR3 spans 12 residues. Trimming took off 6 bases at V and 6 bases at J, with 11 bases between the two ends. The CDR3, as DNA: TGTGCCAGCAGATCGGTACAGTCTGAAGCTTTCTTT. Its translation: CASRSVQSEAFF.

The chain employs TRBV5-1 and TRBJ2-1; 9 bases line up with TRBD2. Germline CDR1 and CDR2: SGHRS and YFSETQ. This CDR3 contains 14 residues. Losses at the gene ends were 3 bases for V and 5 bases for J; bases not matched to a gene: 3. CDR3 sequence (DNA): TGCGCCAGCAGCTATGGCGGGAGGGACAATGAGCAGTTCTTC. Encoded protein: CASSYGGRDNEQFF.

Here the CDR3 DNA reads TGTGCCAGTACAAGGGCAGGGGGCGCTGGGGCCAACGTCCTGACTTTC. Encoded protein: CASTRAGGAGANVLTF. The chain carries TRBV19 and TRBJ2-6, with TRBD1 matching over 8 bases. The CDR3 has 16 residues. Germline CDR1 LNHDA, CDR2 SQIVND (reference sequence). With 7 bases clipped from V and 2 bases from J, the junction kept 7 bases outside the gene matches.

This clone is a singleton in its sample. The V gene is TRBV6-6, the J gene TRBJ2-7; 10 bases line up with TRBD1. Germline-derived CDR1 and CDR2 are MNHNY and SVGAGI (reference sequence). The CDR3 is 15 residues long. J gave up 3 bases and V 6 bases, and 8 bases lay outside the gene matches. The CDR3 nucleotides read TGTGCCAGCAGCCGGTCCGGGACAGGGGACTACGAGCAGTACTTC. Amino acids: CASSRSGTGDYEQYF.

The chain has TRBV18 and TRBJ2-3; 12 nucleotides align to TRBD1. The V and J ends lost 4 bases and 4 bases, in that order; junction bases with no gene match: 9. Germline assignment: CDR1 KGHSH and CDR2 LQKENI. CDR3 length: 17 amino acids. The DNA for the CDR3 is TGTGCCAGCTCACGATCCGGGACAGGGGGCAAGGCAGATACGCAGTATTTT. It encodes CASSRSGTGGKADTQYF.

This clone was seen a handful of times. The rearrangement links TRBV5-1 to TRBJ1-6; TRBD1 aligns across 7 bases. Germline V lookup: CDR1 SGHRS, CDR2 YFSETQ. The trim removed 0 bases at V and 8 bases at J, leaving 5 bases unmatched. The CDR3 has 15 amino acids. The CDR3 coding sequence is TGCGCCAGCAGCTTGGAACAGGGGACTCATTCACCCCTCCACTTT. Translation: CASSLEQGTHSPLHF.

This chain uses TRBV3-1 (or the pseudogene TRBV3-2) with TRBJ2-1, with 10 bases matching TRBD2. The CDR3 spans 15 residues. Germline assignment: CDR1 LGHDT and CDR2 YNNKEL (reference sequence). Trimming took 6 bases from V and 5 from J; bases not matched to a gene: 7. DNA for the CDR3: TGTGCCAGCAGTTCTAGCGGGGGCCCACACAATGAGCAGTTCTTC. It translates to CASSSSGGPHNEQFF.